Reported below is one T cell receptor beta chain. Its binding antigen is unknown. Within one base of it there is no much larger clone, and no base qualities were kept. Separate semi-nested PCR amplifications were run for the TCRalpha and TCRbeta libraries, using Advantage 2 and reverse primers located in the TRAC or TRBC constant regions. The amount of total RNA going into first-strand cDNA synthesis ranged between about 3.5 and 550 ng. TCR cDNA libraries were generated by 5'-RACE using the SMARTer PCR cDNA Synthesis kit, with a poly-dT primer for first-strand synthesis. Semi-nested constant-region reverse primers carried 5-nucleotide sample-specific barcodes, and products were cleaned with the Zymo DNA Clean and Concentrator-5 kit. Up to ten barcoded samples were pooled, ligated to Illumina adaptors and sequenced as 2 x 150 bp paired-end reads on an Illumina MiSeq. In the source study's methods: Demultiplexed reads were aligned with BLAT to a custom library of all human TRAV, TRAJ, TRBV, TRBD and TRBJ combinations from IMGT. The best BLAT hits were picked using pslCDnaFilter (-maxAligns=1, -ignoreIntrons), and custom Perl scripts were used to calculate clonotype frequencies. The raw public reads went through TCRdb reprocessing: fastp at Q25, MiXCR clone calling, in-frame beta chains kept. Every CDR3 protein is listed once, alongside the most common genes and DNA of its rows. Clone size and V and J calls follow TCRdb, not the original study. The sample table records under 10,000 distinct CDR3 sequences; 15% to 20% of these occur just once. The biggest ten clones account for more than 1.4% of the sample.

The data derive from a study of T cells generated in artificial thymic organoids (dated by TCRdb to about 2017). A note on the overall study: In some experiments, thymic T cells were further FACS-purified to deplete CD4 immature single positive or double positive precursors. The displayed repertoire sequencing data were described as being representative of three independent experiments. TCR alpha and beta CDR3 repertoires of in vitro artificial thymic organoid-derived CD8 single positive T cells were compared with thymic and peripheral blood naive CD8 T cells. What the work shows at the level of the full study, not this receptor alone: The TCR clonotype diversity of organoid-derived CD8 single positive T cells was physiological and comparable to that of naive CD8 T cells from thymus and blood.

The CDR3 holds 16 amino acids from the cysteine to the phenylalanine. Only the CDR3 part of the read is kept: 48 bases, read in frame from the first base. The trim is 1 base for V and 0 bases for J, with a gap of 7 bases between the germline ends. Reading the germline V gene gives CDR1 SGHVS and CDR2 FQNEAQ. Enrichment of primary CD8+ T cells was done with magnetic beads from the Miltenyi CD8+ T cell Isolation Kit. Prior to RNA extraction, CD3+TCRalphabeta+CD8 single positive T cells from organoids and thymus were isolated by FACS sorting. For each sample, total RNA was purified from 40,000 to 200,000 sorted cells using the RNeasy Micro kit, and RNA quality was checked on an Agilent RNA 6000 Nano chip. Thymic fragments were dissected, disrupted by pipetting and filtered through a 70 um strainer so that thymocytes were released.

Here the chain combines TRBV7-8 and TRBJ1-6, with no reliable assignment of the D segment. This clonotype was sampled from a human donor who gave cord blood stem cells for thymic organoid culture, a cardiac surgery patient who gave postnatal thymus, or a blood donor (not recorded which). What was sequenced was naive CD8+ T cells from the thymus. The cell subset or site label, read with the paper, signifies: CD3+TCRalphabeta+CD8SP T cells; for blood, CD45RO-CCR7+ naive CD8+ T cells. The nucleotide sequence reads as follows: TGTGCCAGCAGCTTAGGTGTCAGCTCCTATAATTCACCCCTCCACTTT. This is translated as CASSLGVSSYNSPLHF.